This T cell receptor (beta chain) was captured by sequencing in a study of blood T cell repertoires in COVID-19. V was clipped by 2 bases and J by 0 bases, with 10 bases between them. The CDR3 has 16 amino acids. Germline lookup yields CDR1 LGHDT and CDR2 YNNKEL (reference sequence). Produced via immunoSEQ multiplex PCR; TCRdb's table is partial and in-frame only. Of roughly 11,000 clones in the sample, roughly 70% were seen once. The source material was peripheral blood. The TCR sequence derives from a man aged 55 to 70 with COVID-19, enrolled during active disease. The chain uses TRBV3-1 (or the pseudogene TRBV3-2) and TRBJ2-2, with D perhaps TRBD2 (5 bases). This CDR3 is CASSQFEGANTGELFF. CDR3 nucleotides: TGTGCCAGCAGCCAATTCGAGGGTGCGAACACCGGGGAGCTGTTTTTT.